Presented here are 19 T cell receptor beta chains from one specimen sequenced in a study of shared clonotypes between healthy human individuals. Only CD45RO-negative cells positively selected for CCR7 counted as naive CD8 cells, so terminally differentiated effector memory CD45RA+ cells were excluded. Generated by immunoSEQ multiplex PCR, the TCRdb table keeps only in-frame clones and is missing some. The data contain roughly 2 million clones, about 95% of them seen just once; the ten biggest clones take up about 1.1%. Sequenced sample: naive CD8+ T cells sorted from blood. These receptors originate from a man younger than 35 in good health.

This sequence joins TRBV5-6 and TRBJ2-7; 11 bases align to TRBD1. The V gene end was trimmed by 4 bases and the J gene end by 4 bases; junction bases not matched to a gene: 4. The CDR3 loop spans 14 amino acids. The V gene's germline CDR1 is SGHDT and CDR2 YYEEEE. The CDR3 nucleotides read TGTGCCAGCAGCGTCCGGGACAGGGGGTACGAGCAGTACTTC. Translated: CASSVRDRGYEQYF.

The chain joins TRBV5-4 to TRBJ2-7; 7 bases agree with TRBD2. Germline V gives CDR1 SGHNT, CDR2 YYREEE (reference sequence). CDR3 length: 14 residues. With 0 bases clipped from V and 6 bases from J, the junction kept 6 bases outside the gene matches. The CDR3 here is CASSLGGLLSEQYF. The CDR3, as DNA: TGTGCCAGCAGCTTGGGGGGACTACTCTCCGAGCAGTACTTC.

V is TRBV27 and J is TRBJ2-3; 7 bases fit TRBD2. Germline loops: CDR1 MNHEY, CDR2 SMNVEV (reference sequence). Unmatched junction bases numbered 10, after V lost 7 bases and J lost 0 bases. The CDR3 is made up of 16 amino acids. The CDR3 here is CASTINGGISTDTQYF. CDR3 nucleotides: TGTGCCAGCACCATCAACGGGGGGATCAGCACAGATACGCAGTATTTT.

The CDR3 sequence: CASSGQDMNTEAFF. The CDR3, as DNA: TGCGCCAGCAGCGGGCAGGATATGAACACTGAAGCTTTCTTT. V usage is TRBV5-1 and J usage is TRBJ1-1; D is unclear. The CDR3 contains 14 residues. The V end was cut by 4 bases, the J end by 0 bases, with 10 bases between. The germline CDR1 and CDR2 sequences are SGHRS and YFSETQ.

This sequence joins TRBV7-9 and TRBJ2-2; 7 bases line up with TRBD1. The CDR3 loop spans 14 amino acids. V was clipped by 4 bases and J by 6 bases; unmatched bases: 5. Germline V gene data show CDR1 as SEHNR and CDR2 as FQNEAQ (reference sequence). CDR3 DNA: TGTGCCAGCAGCTCGGGACAGTTCCCCGGGGAGCTGTTTTTT. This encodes CASSSGQFPGELFF.

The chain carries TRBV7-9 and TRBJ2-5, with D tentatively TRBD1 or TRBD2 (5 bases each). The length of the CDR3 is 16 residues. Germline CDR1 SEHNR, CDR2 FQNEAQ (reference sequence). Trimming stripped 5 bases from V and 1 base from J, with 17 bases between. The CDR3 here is CASSPSSDTTQETQYF. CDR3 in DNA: TGTGCCAGCAGCCCTAGCTCGGACACCACCCAAGAGACCCAGTACTTC.

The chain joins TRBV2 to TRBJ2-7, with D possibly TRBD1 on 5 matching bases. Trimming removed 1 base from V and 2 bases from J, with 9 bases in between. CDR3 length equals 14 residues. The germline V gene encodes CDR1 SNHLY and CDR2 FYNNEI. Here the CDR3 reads CASSEVGVTYEQYF. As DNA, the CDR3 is TGTGCCAGCAGTGAAGTAGGGGTGACCTACGAGCAGTACTTC.

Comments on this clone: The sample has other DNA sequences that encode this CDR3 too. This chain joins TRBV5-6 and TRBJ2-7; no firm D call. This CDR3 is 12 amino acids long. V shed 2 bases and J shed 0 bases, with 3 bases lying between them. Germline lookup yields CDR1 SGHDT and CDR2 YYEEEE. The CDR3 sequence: CASSFASYEQYF. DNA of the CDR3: TGTGCCAGCAGCTTTGCCTCCTACGAGCAGTACTTC.

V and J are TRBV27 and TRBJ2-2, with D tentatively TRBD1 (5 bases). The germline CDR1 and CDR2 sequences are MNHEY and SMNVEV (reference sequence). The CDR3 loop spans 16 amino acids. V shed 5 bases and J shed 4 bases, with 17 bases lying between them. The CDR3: CASSTLQVQSTGELFF. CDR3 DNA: TGTGCCAGCAGTACCCTACAGGTCCAGAGCACCGGGGAGCTGTTTTTT.

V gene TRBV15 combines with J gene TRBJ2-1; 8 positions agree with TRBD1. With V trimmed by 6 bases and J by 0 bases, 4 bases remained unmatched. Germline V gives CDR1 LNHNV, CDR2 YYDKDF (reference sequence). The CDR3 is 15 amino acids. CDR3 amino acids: CATRGDRGSYNEQFF. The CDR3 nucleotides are TGTGCCACCAGAGGTGACAGGGGCTCCTACAATGAGCAGTTCTTC.

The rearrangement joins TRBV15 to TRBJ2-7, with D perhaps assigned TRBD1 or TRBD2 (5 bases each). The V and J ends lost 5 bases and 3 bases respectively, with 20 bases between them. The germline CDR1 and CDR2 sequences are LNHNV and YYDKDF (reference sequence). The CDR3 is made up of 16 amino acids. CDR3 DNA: TGTGCCACCAGCCCGCGGGTGATGGGGACGGTCTACGAGCAGTACTTC. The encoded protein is CATSPRVMGTVYEQYF.

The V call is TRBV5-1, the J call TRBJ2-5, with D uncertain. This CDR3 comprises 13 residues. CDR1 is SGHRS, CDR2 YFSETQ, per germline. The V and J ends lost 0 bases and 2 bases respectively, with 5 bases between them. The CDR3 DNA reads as TGCGCCAGCAGCTTGGAGTCACAAGAGACCCAGTACTTC. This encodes CASSLESQETQYF.

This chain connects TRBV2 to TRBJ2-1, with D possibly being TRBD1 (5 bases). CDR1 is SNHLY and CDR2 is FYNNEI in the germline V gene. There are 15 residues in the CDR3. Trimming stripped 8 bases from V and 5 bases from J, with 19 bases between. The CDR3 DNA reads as TGTGCCAGCTCCGTTTCAGGGAAACGGGACAATGAGCAGTTCTTC. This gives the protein CASSVSGKRDNEQFF.

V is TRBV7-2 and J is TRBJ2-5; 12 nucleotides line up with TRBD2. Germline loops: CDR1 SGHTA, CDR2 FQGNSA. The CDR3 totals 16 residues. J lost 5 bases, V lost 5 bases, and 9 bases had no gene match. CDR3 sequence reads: CASSPVSSGRGETQYF. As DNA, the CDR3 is TGTGCCAGCAGCCCAGTCTCTAGCGGGAGGGGGGAGACCCAGTACTTC.

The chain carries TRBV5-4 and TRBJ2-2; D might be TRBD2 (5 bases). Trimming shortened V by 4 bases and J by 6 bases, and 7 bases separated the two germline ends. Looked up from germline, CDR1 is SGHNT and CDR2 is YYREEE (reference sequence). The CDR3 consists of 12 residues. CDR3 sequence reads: CASSLAAGELFF. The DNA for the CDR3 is TGTGCCAGCAGCCTAGCCGCCGGGGAGCTGTTTTTT.

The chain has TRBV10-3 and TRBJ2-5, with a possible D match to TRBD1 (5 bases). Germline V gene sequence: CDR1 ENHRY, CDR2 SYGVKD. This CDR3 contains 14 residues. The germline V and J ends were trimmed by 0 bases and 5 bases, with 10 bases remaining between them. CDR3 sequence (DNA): TGTGCCATCAGTGAGTCGACCAGGGCGGAGACCCAGTACTTC. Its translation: CAISESTRAETQYF.

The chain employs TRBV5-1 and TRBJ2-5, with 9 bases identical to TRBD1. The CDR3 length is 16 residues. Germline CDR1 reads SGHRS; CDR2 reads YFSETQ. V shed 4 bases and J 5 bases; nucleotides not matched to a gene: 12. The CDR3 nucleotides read TGCGCCAGCAGCCCAGCCGGGACAGGGAATCGGGAGACCCAGTACTTC. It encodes CASSPAGTGNRETQYF.

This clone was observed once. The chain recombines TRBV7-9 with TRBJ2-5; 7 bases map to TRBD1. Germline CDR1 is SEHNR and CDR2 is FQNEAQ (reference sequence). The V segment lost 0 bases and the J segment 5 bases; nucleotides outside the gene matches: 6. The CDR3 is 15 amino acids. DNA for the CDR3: TGTGCCAGCAGCTTAGCCCCGACAGGGTCGGAGACCCAGTACTTC. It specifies CASSLAPTGSETQYF.

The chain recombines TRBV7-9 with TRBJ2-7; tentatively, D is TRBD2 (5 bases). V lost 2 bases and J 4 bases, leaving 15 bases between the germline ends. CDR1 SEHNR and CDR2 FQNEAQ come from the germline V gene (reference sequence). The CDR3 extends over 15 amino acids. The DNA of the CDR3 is TGTGCCAGCAGCTTAATAAAGGGAGCCGGGTACGAGCAGTACTTC. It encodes CASSLIKGAGYEQYF.